The next 21 T cell receptor beta chains were all read from a single sample in a study of cytomegalovirus exposure and HLA in healthy donors. The PCR contained 60 Vbeta and 13 Jbeta primers. Only in-frame clones appear in the TCRdb table, and some are missing; sequencing was by immunoSEQ multiplex PCR. The repertoire consists of around 30,000 clones, with about 62% occurring once and the leading ten covering 35% to 50%. The sequencing input was PBMCs. The receptors shown here come from a male donor in good health and CMV-seropositive.

This chain connects TRBV7-8 to TRBJ1-6, with 11 nucleotides matching TRBD1. The CDR3 loop spans 15 amino acids. Germline V gene lookup returns CDR1 SGHVS and CDR2 FQNEAQ. The ends lost 0 bases at V and 9 bases at J; junction bases unmatched: 1. The CDR3 DNA reads TGTGCCAGCAGCTTAGCGGACAGGGGGCCTTCACCCCTCCACTTT. Amino acid sequence: CASSLADRGPSPLHF.

The count of this clone is one. This sequence joins TRBV7-2 and TRBJ2-1; D is perhaps TRBD2 (5 bases). This CDR3 contains 12 residues. V was cut by 5 bases and J by 9 bases, with 11 bases left in between. Germline V gene sequence: CDR1 SGHTA, CDR2 FQGNSA. CDR3 loop: CASSPPGVEQFF. CDR3 sequence (DNA): TGTGCCAGCAGCCCCCCCGGGGTTGAGCAGTTCTTC.

The chain carries TRBV5-1 and TRBJ1-4; D is unresolved. CDR1 and CDR2 from the germline V gene are SGHRS and YFSETQ. The CDR3 covers 15 residues. Trimming left V 1 base short and J 0 bases short, with 7 bases between. CDR3 in DNA: TGCGCCAGCAGCTTGCAGTCAGCAACTAATGAAAAACTGTTTTTT. It codes for CASSLQSATNEKLFF.

The V call is TRBV6-5, the J call TRBJ1-1, with 10 bases fitting TRBD1. With V trimmed by 6 bases and J by 6 bases, 7 bases remained unmatched. Germline CDR1 and CDR2: MNHEY and SVGAGI. This CDR3 is built from 14 residues. The CDR3 sequence is CASRGQGRGPEAFF. The DNA of the CDR3 is TGTGCCAGCAGGGGACAGGGGAGAGGTCCTGAAGCTTTCTTT.

This clone was observed a handful of times. The rearrangement uses TRBV7-3 and TRBJ2-1; 8 nucleotides align to TRBD2. After removal of 5 bases from V and 0 bases from J, the junction contained 12 bases not matched to a gene. This CDR3 is built from 18 residues. CDR1 and CDR2 from the germline V gene are SGHTA and FQGTGA. The CDR3 is CASSNLGTGGVSYNEQFF. The CDR3 DNA reads TGTGCCAGCAGCAATCTCGGTACGGGAGGGGTCTCCTACAATGAGCAGTTCTTC.

CDR3 bases: TGTGCCAGCAGTACCAGGGTCACCTACGAGCAGTACTTC. Protein product: CASSTRVTYEQYF. This chain joins TRBV7-2 and TRBJ2-7; possible D gene TRBD1, 5 bases. This CDR3 has 13 residues. The V gene's germline CDR1 is SGHTA and CDR2 FQGNSA. Trimming removed 6 bases from V and 2 bases from J, with 11 bases in between.

The V call is TRBV7-3, the J call TRBJ2-2; 9 bases agree with TRBD2. Germline assignment: CDR1 SGHTA and CDR2 FQGTGA. V gave up 5 bases and J gave up 7 bases; unmatched junction bases: 11. The CDR3 contains 16 residues. CDR3 nucleotides: TGTGCCAGCAGCCGAACCGGGACTAGCTTGGGCGGGGAGCTGTTTTTT. Its translation is CASSRTGTSLGGELFF.

V gene TRBV6-1 combines with J gene TRBJ1-2, with 8 bases lining up with TRBD1. The CDR3 runs to 15 residues. With V trimmed by 8 bases and J by 5 bases, 13 bases remained unmatched. Germline V CDR1 and CDR2: MNHNS, SASEGT. This chain's CDR3 is CASGSLQGAWYGYTF. In DNA, the CDR3 is TGTGCCAGCGGGAGCCTCCAGGGGGCATGGTATGGCTACACCTTC.

The chain has TRBV9 and TRBJ1-4; no definite D call. This CDR3 spans 14 amino acids. Trimming took 4 bases from V and 0 from J, leaving 7 bases between them. Looked up from germline, CDR1 is SGDLS and CDR2 is YYNGEE. In DNA form, the CDR3 reads TGTGCCAGCAGCCCCAGGCCAACTAATGAAAAACTGTTTTTT. Protein: CASSPRPTNEKLFF. The full variable domain, completed using reference TRBV9 and TRBJ1-4, is DSGVTQTPKHLITATGQRVTLRCSPRSGDLSVYWYQQSLDQGLQFLIQYYNGEERAKGNILERFSAQQFPDLHSELNLSSLELGDSALYFCASSPRPTNEKLFFGSGTQLSVL.

The CDR3 bases are TGTGCCAGCAGCGTAAGGTTGGGGAGTGAAAAACTGTTTTTT. It yields the protein CASSVRLGSEKLFF. The chain has TRBV9 and TRBJ1-4; D is uncertain. CDR3 length: 14 amino acids. The V gene lost 1 base and the J gene lost 7 bases, with 11 bases spanning the gap. Looked up from germline, CDR1 is SGDLS and CDR2 is YYNGEE.

The V gene is TRBV15, the J gene TRBJ1-4, with 7 bases identical to TRBD1. After removal of 5 bases from V and 3 bases from J, the junction contained 6 bases not matched to a gene. In germline, CDR1 is LNHNV, CDR2 YYDKDF (reference sequence). This CDR3 contains 15 residues. The CDR3 sequence is CATSRTGTANEKLFF. The CDR3 region has the DNA TGTGCCACCAGCCGAACCGGGACAGCTAATGAAAAACTGTTTTTT. Based on the CDR3 plus reference TRBV15 and TRBJ1-4, the full variable domain is DAMVIQNPRYQVTQFGKPVTLSCSQTLNHNVMYWYQQKSSQAPKLLFHYYDKDFNNEADTPDNFQSRRPNTSFCFLDIRSPGLGDTAMYLCATSRTGTANEKLFFGSGTQLSVL.

The J gene is TRBJ2-1, the V gene TRBV7-8, with 11 bases lining up with TRBD2. Germline CDR1 SGHVS, CDR2 FQNEAQ. There are 13 residues in the CDR3. Trimming cost V 7 bases and J 6 bases; bases outside gene matches: 2. The CDR3: CASNLAGGNEQFF. In DNA, the CDR3 is TGTGCCAGCAACCTAGCGGGGGGCAATGAGCAGTTCTTC.

This clone came up once. V gene TRBV7-2 combines with J gene TRBJ2-7; 7 bases are a match to TRBD1. After removal of 4 bases from V and 2 bases from J, the junction contained 5 bases not matched to a gene. This CDR3 spans 14 amino acids. The germline V gene encodes CDR1 SGHTA and CDR2 FQGNSA. The CDR3 reads CASSSYRGPYEQYF. CDR3 in DNA: TGTGCCAGCAGCTCCTACAGGGGCCCCTACGAGCAGTACTTC.

The CDR3 DNA reads as TGTGCCAGCAGTTTGGGACAGGGGGGCGCTTTCTTT. Its protein product is CASSLGQGGAFF. V usage is TRBV28 and J usage is TRBJ1-1; 11 positions match TRBD1. V lost 3 bases to trimming and J lost 11 bases; unmatched junction nucleotides: 2. The CDR3 spans 12 residues. Germline V gives CDR1 MDHEN, CDR2 SYDVKM. Drawing the rest from reference TRBV28 and TRBJ1-1, the complete variable domain is DVKVTQSSRYLVKRTGEKVFLECVQDMDHENMFWYRQDPGLGLRLIYFSYDVKMKEKGDIPEGYSVSREKKERFSLILESASTNQTSMYLCASSLGQGGAFFGQGTRLTVV.

A few counts support this clone. The V gene is TRBV6-4, the J gene TRBJ2-3; no reliable D call. CDR1 and CDR2 (germline): MRHNA, SNTAGT. Between the trimmed V and J ends, which lost 4 bases and 1 base, there was a span of 6 bases. This CDR3 is built from 13 residues. For the CDR3, the DNA is TGTGCCAGCAGTGTGACTGGCACAGATACGCAGTATTTT. As protein: CASSVTGTDTQYF.

On this clone itself: At one of its ends the junction is not consistent with the germline gene, which may arise from a read error. The chain combines TRBV28 with TRBJ2-1; 7 bases match TRBD1. CDR3 length: 11 amino acids. Germline-derived CDR1 and CDR2 are MDHEN and SYDVKM. The CDR3 DNA reads as TGTGCCAGCAGCCCTGGACAGGTCATCCTCTTC. This codes for CASSPGQVILF. The complete variable domain, with remaining parts taken from reference TRBV28 and TRBJ2-1, reads DVKVTQSSRYLVKRTGEKVFLECVQDMDHENMFWYRQDPGLGLRLIYFSYDVKMKEKGDIPEGYSVSREKKERFSLILESASTNQTSMYLCASSPGQVILFGPGTRLTVL.

The sample holds a few counts of this clone. A far larger clone is a single base away, which makes a read error likely. Other DNA sequences of this sample code for an identical CDR3. V and J are TRBV7-9 and TRBJ1-1; D is ambiguous. The CDR3 has 13 amino acids. Germline V gene data show CDR1 as SEHNR and CDR2 as FQNEAQ (reference sequence). Trimming took 3 bases from V and 0 from J, leaving 5 bases between them. The CDR3 nucleotides are TGTGCCAGCAGCTTTACAGTGAACACTGAAGCTTTCTTT. Its translation is CASSFTVNTEAFF.

The chain combines TRBV5-1 with TRBJ1-4; D not resolved. V was pared by 0 bases and J by 5 bases, with 11 bases between. Germline V gene data show CDR1 as SGHRS and CDR2 as YFSETQ. This CDR3 contains 15 residues. In nucleotides, the CDR3 is TGCGCCAGCAGCTTGGTCCCCGACTGGAATGAAAAACTGTTTTTT. Translated: CASSLVPDWNEKLFF.

The CDR3 loop is CASSELGGGSDTQYF. CDR3 nucleotide sequence: TGTGCCAGCAGTGAATTGGGGGGTGGGTCAGATACGCAGTATTTT. The chain links TRBV6-1 to TRBJ2-3, with D perhaps TRBD2 (6 bases). Between the trimmed V and J ends, which lost 2 bases and 4 bases, there was a span of 13 bases. The CDR3 has 15 amino acids. Germline assignment: CDR1 MNHNS and CDR2 SASEGT.

This clone was counted only a few times. The chain employs TRBV5-1 and TRBJ2-7; D is uncertain. CDR3 length: 12 amino acids. Germline CDR1 and CDR2: SGHRS and YFSETQ. Trimming pared 4 bases from V and 2 bases from J, leaving 7 bases between. CDR3 loop: CASSPRAYEQYF. The CDR3 nucleotides read TGCGCCAGCAGCCCCCGTGCCTACGAGCAGTACTTC.

This sequence joins TRBV6-1 and TRBJ2-3, with 9 nucleotides matching TRBD1. Trimming at V came to 6 bases and at J to 8 bases, leaving 3 bases not matched to a gene. CDR1 and CDR2 from the germline V gene are MNHNS and SASEGT. The CDR3 loop spans 12 amino acids. In DNA form, the CDR3 reads TGTGCCAGCAGCCTACAGGGGGCTACGCAGTATTTT. This encodes CASSLQGATQYF.